This T cell receptor beta chain derives from a study of cytomegalovirus exposure and HLA in healthy donors. Trimming pared 0 bases from V and 7 bases from J, leaving 19 bases between. Germline lookup yields CDR1 SGHDT and CDR2 YYEEEE. CDR3 length equals 16 residues. Although they were nominally healthy when sampled, donors likely had unrecorded immune exposures. 60 Vbeta and 13 Jbeta primers were used in PCR. The repertoire was sequenced with immunoSEQ multiplex PCR; TCRdb's copy has only in-frame clones and lacks some. The data hold about 200,000 clones, with 70% to 80% observed a single time. The study, taken as a whole, reports: Versus the roughly 700-donor mean, an Asian-associated ancestry cluster reportedly showed fewer N-insertions in a later analysis. As a later analysis showed, a missense DCLRE1C variant was linked to trimming of TCR beta V- and J-genes. Earlier results showed most TCR beta V segments being productive about 87% or about 30% of the time.

Turning to this clone: Its antigen remains unidentified.

The sequencing sample was made of PBMCs. This sequence originates from a man aged 35 to 55 in good health and CMV-seronegative. The chain recombines TRBV5-6 with TRBJ1-2; possibly TRBD1 for D (6 bases). CDR3 in DNA: TGTGCCAGCAGCTTGGCGGGGGGCGACTTGAGTCCTGGCTACACCTTC. This sequence encodes CASSLAGGDLSPGYTF.